This paragraph reports one T cell receptor beta chain. Its cognate antigen is unknown. CDR3 length: 17 residues. Germline values: CDR1 KGHSH, CDR2 LQKENI. V was clipped by 5 bases and J by 2 bases, with 19 bases between them. This specimen comes from a study of T cell responses to AZD1222 COVID-19 vaccine. Regarding the study as a whole: Most donors were white British, females outnumbered males, and clonal diversity was possibly underestimated. A reported finding is that nearly half of spike-specific TCRs target unmutated variant regions.

This table comes from immunoSEQ multiplex PCR, and its TCRdb copy is limited to in-frame clones, with some not included. The sample holds 140,000 to 150,000 clones, approximately 93% seen once. The clonotype was recovered from an adult in good health. J is TRBJ1-5 and V is TRBV18, with a weak D call TRBD1 (6 bases). This specimen consisted of peripheral blood, obtained on day 0 of AZD1222 vaccination. In DNA form, the CDR3 reads TGTGCCAGCTCAAACTGGACAGTGGCCGTGGGCAATCAGCCCCAGCATTTT. The encoded protein is CASSNWTVAVGNQPQHF.